A single sample gave rise to the 21 T cell receptor beta chains below, sequenced in a study of Graves' ophthalmopathy and Graves' hyperthyroidism. RNA transcripts were the source from which TCR beta CDR3 regions were amplified. Second-round multiplex PCR came after first-round RT-PCR with HTBI primers. TCRdb ran MiXCR on the multiplex PCR reads and lists one entry per CDR3 protein. The sample records around 1,000,000 distinct CDR3 sequences, 36% being singletons. Sequences were obtained from peripheral blood or thyroid tissue (not recorded which). The receptors shown here come from an adult man with Graves' hyperthyroidism.

Only a few counts were recorded for this clonotype. This rearrangement joins TRBV6-2 or TRBV6-3 to TRBJ1-5, with unresolved D. Trimming cost V 6 bases and J 5 bases, with 17 bases left between them. This CDR3 has 15 residues. Germline assignment: CDR1 MNHEY and CDR2 SVGEGT. For the CDR3, the DNA is TGTGCCAGCAGCAACAAGGGCCGATTTGATCAGCCCCAGCATTTT. This codes for CASSNKGRFDQPQHF.

V is TRBV6-4 and J is TRBJ2-6; a weak D match, TRBD2 (6 bases). The CDR3 runs to 16 residues. V was cut by 4 bases and J by 0 bases, with 10 bases left in between. CDR1 and CDR2 from the germline V gene are MRHNA and SNTAGT. The CDR3 region has the DNA TGTGCCAGCAGTGCTAGAGCGGGCTCTGGGGCCAACGTCCTGACTTTC. Translated, it gives CASSARAGSGANVLTF.

This clonotype was picked up a small number of times. This chain uses TRBV28 with TRBJ1-5; no clear D. CDR1 and CDR2 from the germline V gene are MDHEN and SYDVKM. This CDR3 comprises 14 residues. V was trimmed by 4 bases and J by 4 bases, leaving 11 bases between them. The CDR3: CASSSPRRNQPQHF. The CDR3 DNA reads as TGTGCCAGCAGTTCCCCCAGGCGAAATCAGCCCCAGCATTTT. The full variable domain, in which reference TRBV28 and TRBJ1-5 provide the parts outside the CDR3, is DVKVTQSSRYLVKRTGEKVFLECVQDMDHENMFWYRQDPGLGLRLIYFSYDVKMKEKGDIPEGYSVSREKKERFSLILESASTNQTSMYLCASSSPRRNQPQHFGDGTRLSIL.

The rearrangement uses TRBV20-1 and TRBJ2-6; 7 nucleotides align to TRBD1. The V gene end was trimmed by 6 bases and the J gene end by 9 bases; junction bases not matched to a gene: 5. The CDR3 has 12 residues. The germline CDR1 and CDR2 sequences are DFQATT and SNEGSKA (reference sequence). The CDR3 nucleotides are TGCAGTGCCCCTCGGACAGGCAACGTCCTGACTTTC. Protein product: CSAPRTGNVLTF.

This clonotype was observed many times. This sequence joins TRBV4-3 and TRBJ2-5, with a possible D match to TRBD2 (6 bases). V was cut by 1 base and J by 7 bases, with 10 bases left in between. CDR1 and CDR2 (germline): LGHNA, YSLEER. The CDR3 sequence is 13 residues long. CDR3 bases: TGCGCCAGCAGCCAAGGTCAGGGAGGGACCCAGTACTTC. This sequence encodes CASSQGQGGTQYF.

The chain is built from TRBV28 and TRBJ1-5; 7 bases are shared with TRBD1. The V gene end was trimmed by 1 base and the J gene end by 7 bases; junction bases not matched to a gene: 7. This CDR3 spans 15 amino acids. Germline lookup yields CDR1 MDHEN and CDR2 SYDVKM. The CDR3 coding sequence is TGTGCCAGCAGTTTATCAGGGGGGCTAAAACAGCCCCAGCATTTT. Translated: CASSLSGGLKQPQHF.

This clonotype was seen ten or more times. The chain uses TRBV20-1 and TRBJ1-6; 8 nucleotides line up with TRBD1. The CDR3 is made up of 16 amino acids. With 3 bases clipped from V and 6 bases from J, the junction kept 10 bases outside the gene matches. CDR1 and CDR2 from the germline V gene are DFQATT and SNEGSKA (reference sequence). The CDR3 here is CSARPLGQGGNSPLHF. The CDR3 nucleotides are TGCAGTGCTAGGCCCCTCGGACAGGGAGGTAATTCACCCCTCCACTTT.

This clonotype was counted only a few times. The genes are TRBV9 and TRBJ1-2; 10 bases align to TRBD1. The germline gives CDR1 SGDLS, CDR2 YYNGEE. The junction had 11 bases not matched to a gene; V was cut back by 6 bases and J by 3 bases. The CDR3 is 16 residues long. For the CDR3, the DNA is TGTGCCAGCACCCCGGATGGGACAGGGGCCTACTATGGCTACACCTTC. Translating it yields CASTPDGTGAYYGYTF.

This clonotype was seen at least ten times. In DNA, the CDR3 is TGTGCCAGCAGTCCCTGGGCCTACAGGGGCACCGACTATGGCTACACCTTC. Translated, it gives CASSPWAYRGTDYGYTF. The chain has TRBV12-3 or TRBV12-4 and TRBJ1-2, with 7 bases that match TRBD1. The J segment lost 3 bases and the V segment lost 5 bases, leaving 15 bases of the junction unmatched. CDR3 length: 17 residues.

In its sample, this clonotype was seen many times. V is TRBV20-1 and J is TRBJ2-5, with a possible D match to TRBD1 (5 bases). Germline V CDR1 and CDR2: DFQATT, SNEGSKA (reference sequence). The CDR3 is made up of 12 amino acids. V was cut by 3 bases and J by 4 bases, with 9 bases left in between. The CDR3 region is CSARVQGETQYF. In DNA form, the CDR3 reads TGCAGTGCTAGGGTTCAGGGAGAGACCCAGTACTTC.

V and J are TRBV11-2 and TRBJ1-6; 9 bases match TRBD1. After removal of 8 bases from V and 8 bases from J, the junction contained 4 bases not matched to a gene. Germline lookup yields CDR1 SGHAT and CDR2 FQNNGV. The CDR3 is 13 amino acids. The chain's CDR3 is CASQRDRDSPLHF. As DNA, the CDR3 is TGTGCCAGCCAACGGGACAGGGATTCACCCCTCCACTTT.

The rearrangement joins TRBV29-1 to TRBJ2-2; TRBD2 is a possible D gene (5 bases). The CDR3 runs to 13 residues. Germline values: CDR1 SQVTM, CDR2 ANQGSEA. The ends were cut back, 7 bases at V and 2 bases at J, with 11 bases in the middle. CDR3 sequence: CSAKRLNTGELFF. In nucleotides, the CDR3 is TGCAGCGCTAAGCGGCTTAACACCGGGGAGCTGTTTTTT.

A remark on this clonotype: At one of its ends the junction is not consistent with the germline gene, which may arise from a read error. The genes are TRBV5-1 and TRBJ2-7, with TRBD1 identical over 10 bases. Germline loops: CDR1 SGHRS, CDR2 YFSETQ. CDR3 length equals 14 residues. Written as DNA, the CDR3 is TGCGCCAGCAGATCGGGACAGGGGATGTACGAGCAGTGCTTC. Translation: CASRSGQGMYEQCF. The full variable domain, completed using reference TRBV5-1 and TRBJ2-7, is KAGVTQTPRYLIKTRGQQVTLSCSPISGHRSVSWYQQTPGQGLQFLFEYFSETQRNKGNFPGRFSGRQFSNSRSEMNVSTLELGDSALYLCASRSGQGMYEQCFGPGTRLTVT.

There are many counts of this clonotype. The gene calls are TRBV7-8 and TRBJ1-1; the D is unclear. This CDR3 has 15 residues. Germline CDR1 reads SGHVS; CDR2 reads FQNEAQ. Trimming took 1 base from V and 6 from J, leaving 15 bases between them. CDR3 residues: CASSLDVQVFSEAFF. The CDR3 DNA follows: TGTGCCAGCAGCTTAGACGTCCAGGTATTTTCTGAAGCTTTCTTT.

The rearrangement uses TRBV7-8 and TRBJ1-5; 12 bases fit TRBD1. Trimming removed 5 bases from V and 5 bases from J; junction bases left unmatched: 10. This CDR3 is 17 amino acids long. CDR1 and CDR2 from the germline V gene are SGHVS and FQNEAQ. CDR3 loop: CASSGTGGSGGDQPQHF. Written as DNA, the CDR3 is TGTGCCAGCAGCGGGACAGGGGGCTCGGGTGGGGATCAGCCCCAGCATTTT. Using reference TRBV7-8 and TRBJ1-5 for the parts outside the CDR3, the full variable domain is GAGVSQSPRYKVAKRGQDVALRCDPISGHVSLFWYQQALGQGPEFLTYFQNEAQLDKSGLPSDRFFAERPEGSVSTLKIQRTQQEDSAVYLCASSGTGGSGGDQPQHFGDGTRLSIL.

Notes on this clonotype: This may come from a read error, since a much larger clone is one base off. The chain carries TRBV7-9 and TRBJ2-5; 10 positions agree with TRBD2. The CDR3 length is 16 residues. J gave up 4 bases and V 2 bases, and 7 bases lay outside the gene matches. The germline V gene encodes CDR1 SEHNR and CDR2 FQNEAQ (reference sequence). The CDR3 region has the DNA TGTGCCAGCAGCTTAAGCCTAGCGGGAGAGGCAGAGACCCAGTACTTC. Its protein is CASSLSLAGEAETQYF.

This sequence joins TRBV29-1 and TRBJ1-4; D unresolved. CDR1 SQVTM and CDR2 ANQGSEA come from the germline V gene. CDR3 size: 15 residues. V gave up 5 bases and J gave up 4 bases, with 17 bases separating them. CDR3 loop: CSVSFVDPGNEKLFF. CDR3 in DNA: TGCAGCGTTTCGTTCGTGGACCCCGGTAATGAAAAACTGTTTTTT.

The rearrangement links TRBV7-3 to TRBJ1-1, with unresolved D. Looked up from germline, CDR1 is SGHTA and CDR2 is FQGTGA. The CDR3 runs 14 residues. Trimming cost V 4 bases and J 6 bases, with 15 bases left between them. Written as DNA, the CDR3 is TGTGCCAGCAGCTCCCTTGACATCGGTGCTGAAGCTTTCTTT. Protein: CASSSLDIGAEAFF.

There are many counts of this clonotype. The CDR3 reads CASSASGRALRGTQYF. For the CDR3, the DNA is TGTGCCAGCAGTGCGAGCGGGAGGGCCCTCCGGGGGACCCAGTACTTC. V usage is TRBV12-3 or TRBV12-4 and J usage is TRBJ2-5; 10 bases fit TRBD2. This CDR3 is built from 16 residues. V lost 5 bases and J lost 7; bases outside the gene matches: 13.

The V gene is TRBV20-1, the J gene TRBJ2-5, with 10 bases matching TRBD1. Trimming cost V 3 bases and J 5 bases; bases outside gene matches: 9. This CDR3 is built from 15 residues. The germline CDR1 and CDR2 sequences are DFQATT and SNEGSKA (reference sequence). This CDR3 reads CSASSGTGVSETQYF. The CDR3 DNA reads as TGCAGTGCTAGCTCCGGGACAGGGGTTTCCGAGACCCAGTACTTC.

The V call is TRBV7-9, the J call TRBJ2-7, with TRBD2 matching over 10 bases. J was trimmed by 12 bases and V by 6 bases; bases with no gene match: 14. The germline CDR1 and CDR2 sequences are SEHNR and FQNEAQ (reference sequence). The CDR3 runs to 14 residues. In nucleotides, the CDR3 is TGTGCCAGCAGAGCATTAGGTAGCGGGAGGCCCGGGTACTTC. Its translation is CASRALGSGRPGYF.